This record covers a single TCR beta chain. Patients were diagnosed from clinical symptoms, serum thyroxine, TRAb, thyroid ultrasound and orbital computed tomography. CDR3 length: 12 amino acids. Germline lookup yields CDR1 SNHLY and CDR2 FYNNEI. Losses at the gene ends were 11 bases for V and 7 bases for J; bases not matched to a gene: 9. This specimen comes from a study of Graves' ophthalmopathy and Graves' hyperthyroidism. TCR beta CDR3 regions were amplified from RNA transcripts. HTBI primers primed a first-round RT-PCR, and a second-round multiplex PCR followed. TCRdb reanalysed the multiplex PCR reads using MiXCR and keeps one entry per CDR3 protein. The table lists almost 750,000 distinct CDR3 sequences, approximately 40% of them singletons.

The TCR originated in an adult man with Graves' ophthalmopathy. Sequences were obtained from peripheral blood. The chain recombines TRBV2 with TRBJ2-7, with 9 positions matching TRBD1. DNA for the CDR3: TGTGCCGAGGGACAGGGAGCTCGGGAGCAGTACTTC. It codes for CAEGQGAREQYF.